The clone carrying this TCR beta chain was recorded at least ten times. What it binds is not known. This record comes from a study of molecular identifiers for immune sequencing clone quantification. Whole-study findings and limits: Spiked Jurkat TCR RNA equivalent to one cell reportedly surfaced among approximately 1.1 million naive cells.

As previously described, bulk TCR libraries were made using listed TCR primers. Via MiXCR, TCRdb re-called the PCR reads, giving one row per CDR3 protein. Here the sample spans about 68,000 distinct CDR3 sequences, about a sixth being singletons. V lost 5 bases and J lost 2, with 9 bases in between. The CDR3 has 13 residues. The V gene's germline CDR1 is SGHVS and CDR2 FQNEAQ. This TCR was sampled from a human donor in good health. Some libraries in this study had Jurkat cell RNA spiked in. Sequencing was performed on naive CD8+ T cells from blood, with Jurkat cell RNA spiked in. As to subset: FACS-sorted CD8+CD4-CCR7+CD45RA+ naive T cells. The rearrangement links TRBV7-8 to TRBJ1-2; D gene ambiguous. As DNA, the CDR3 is TGTGCCAGCAGCCCCCTCCTAAACTATGGCTACACCTTC. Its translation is CASSPLLNYGYTF.